This T cell receptor beta chain was found in a study of tissue T cells after allogeneic stem cell transplantation. Time point here: mouse harvest day 7 after allogeneic transplant. Mouse grafts combined 10^7 T-cell-depleted bone marrow cells with 10^6 splenic CD5+ T cells. TCRdb's copy holds only in-frame clones and misses some; the assay was immunoSEQ multiplex PCR. Here the sample spans thousands of clones, around half being singletons. V dropped 4 bases and J dropped 0 bases, with 6 bases sitting between them. The CDR3 sequence is 14 residues long. In germline, CDR1 is KGHPV, CDR2 FQNQEV (reference sequence). Regarding this clone: Mouse gene names apply. The read ends 1 residue before the CDR3 terminus; that terminus is restored from the germline J gene.

The chain couples TRBV26 to TRBJ2-2; a weak D match, TRBD1 (6 bases). This TCR derives from a female BALB/c mouse given C57BL/6 T cells with graft-versus-host disease after an allogeneic hematopoietic cell transplant. The sequenced sample was lymph node tissue. CDR3 loop: CASSRTANTGQLYF. The sequenced CDR3 bases are TGTGCCAGCAGTCGGACAGCAAACACCGGGCAGCTCTAC.